This T cell receptor beta chain was sequenced during a study of post-analysis software for immune sequencing data. Study details: Included courses were relapsing-remitting and secondary progressive multiple sclerosis; progressive-relapsing multiple sclerosis was also included. Study-level points and caveats: Controls' normalized Chao1 diversity significantly exceeded that of multiple sclerosis patients. Compared with controls, patients had more of roughly 5 TRBV segments, including TRBV5-6, TRBV5-1 and TRBV20-1.

With regard to this clonotype: Its antigen is unidentified.

CDR1 SGHTA and CDR2 FQGNSA come from the germline V gene. CDR3 length equals 15 residues. The V and J ends lost 1 base and 4 bases respectively, with 13 bases between them. Tagging with unique molecular identifiers was a feature of the TCR beta cDNA libraries. Input populations of 1 to 10 million T cells gave rise to a few hundred thousand cDNA molecules. TCRdb processed the PCR reads anew with MiXCR; each CDR3 protein has one entry. The sample carries a few hundred thousand distinct CDR3 sequences, 30% to 40% recorded once. The specimen was blood. This chain joins TRBV7-2 and TRBJ1-2; TRBD1 might be the D (6 bases). The receptor was derived from a girl aged 2-10 years with multiple sclerosis. CDR3 amino acids: CASSLEGGRAYGYTF. In nucleotides, the CDR3 is TGTGCCAGCAGCTTAGAGGGGGGCAGGGCCTATGGCTACACCTTC.